This entry is about one T cell receptor beta chain. Antigen unknown. This entry is derived from a study of response to subunit inactivated influenza vaccine. Whole-study results and caveats: Each seasonal flu vaccination may recruit only limited new T cells, authors suggested.

TCRdb reprocessed the RT-PCR reads with MiXCR, giving one entry per CDR3 protein. The sample has around 540,000 distinct CDR3 sequences, approximately 12% seen once. V was clipped by 2 bases and J by 2 bases; unmatched bases: 6. The CDR3 has 17 amino acids. Germline values: CDR1 SGHRS, CDR2 YFSETQ. The specimen comprised PBMCs from blood, sampled on the day of vaccination. The V gene is TRBV5-1, the J gene TRBJ2-3, with 12 bases matching TRBD2. This TCR was recovered from a man between 50 and 59 years old who received an inactivated influenza vaccine. CDR3 protein: CASSFGLAGPFTDTQYF. The CDR3, as DNA: TGCGCCAGCAGCTTCGGACTAGCGGGACCATTCACAGATACGCAGTATTTT.